This TCR beta chain appears in the sequencing data of a study of blood T cell repertoires in COVID-19. At the level of the study: Samples came from the United States, Italy and Spain, spanning acute and convalescent COVID-19. From T cells, B-cell-depleted T cells, or PBMCs came the material, which was cDNA or gDNA.

Here immunoSEQ multiplex PCR was the method, and the copy in TCRdb shows in-frame clones only, minus some. The repertoire holds nearly 80,000 clones, over 75% seen once, with less than 0.8% in the top ten. The sequencing input was peripheral blood. This TCR was recovered from a woman aged 80 or over with acute or convalescent COVID-19.

This chain's CDR3 is CASSLRTGRPGTGGYYEQYF. The CDR3 bases are TGTGCCAGCAGTCTAAGGACAGGACGCCCAGGAACAGGGGGGTACTACGAGCAGTACTTC. The genes are TRBV6-2 or TRBV6-3 and TRBJ2-7; 8 bases agree with TRBD1. This CDR3 comprises 20 residues. Looked up from germline, CDR1 is MNHEY and CDR2 is SVGEGT. V trimming: 5 bases; J trimming: 3 bases; junction bases outside the gene matches: 24.